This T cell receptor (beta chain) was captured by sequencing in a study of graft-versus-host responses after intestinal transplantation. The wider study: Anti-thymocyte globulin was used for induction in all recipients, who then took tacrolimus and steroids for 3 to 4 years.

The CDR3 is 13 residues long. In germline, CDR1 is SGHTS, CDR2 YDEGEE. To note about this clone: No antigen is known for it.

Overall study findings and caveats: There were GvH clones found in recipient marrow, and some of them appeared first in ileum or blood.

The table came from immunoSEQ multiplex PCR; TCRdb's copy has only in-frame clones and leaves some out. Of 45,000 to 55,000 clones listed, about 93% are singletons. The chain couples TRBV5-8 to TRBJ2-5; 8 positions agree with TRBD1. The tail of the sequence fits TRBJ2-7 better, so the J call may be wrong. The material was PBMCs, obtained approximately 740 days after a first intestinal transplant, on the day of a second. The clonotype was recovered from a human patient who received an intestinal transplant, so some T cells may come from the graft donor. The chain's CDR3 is CASTRDRLYEQYF. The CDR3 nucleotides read TGTGCCAGCACCAGGGACAGGCTCTACGAGCAGTACTTC.